This record covers a single T cell receptor (beta chain). The target antigen is unknown. Through a sample-barcoded 5' primer and a J-beta primer mix, a second PCR was run for roughly 6 to 11 cycles. A single record per CDR3 protein comes from TCRdb applying MiXCR to the 5' RACE reads. The top ten hold about 27% of the sample, which has just over 800,000 distinct CDR3 sequences, about 59% seen once. The data were obtained in a study of blood T cells in healthy people across ages. Points from the study as a whole: CMV status of donors was not determined, possibly confounding expanded clonotype changes. Estimated diversity across one million T cells was deemed an underestimate. Conclusively comparing naive with antigen-experienced cells was impossible with unsorted PBMCs.

Germline values: CDR1 ENHRY, CDR2 SYGVKD. Trimming at V came to 7 bases and at J to 0 bases, leaving 4 bases not matched to a gene. There are 14 residues in the CDR3. Source material: blood. The chain recombines TRBV10-3 with TRBJ2-3, with TRBD1 identical over 7 bases. The TCR sequence derives from a man aged 25 to 40 in good health. The CDR3 region is CAINRQGSTDTQYF. CDR3 nucleotide sequence: TGTGCCATCAACCGACAGGGCAGCACAGATACGCAGTATTTT.